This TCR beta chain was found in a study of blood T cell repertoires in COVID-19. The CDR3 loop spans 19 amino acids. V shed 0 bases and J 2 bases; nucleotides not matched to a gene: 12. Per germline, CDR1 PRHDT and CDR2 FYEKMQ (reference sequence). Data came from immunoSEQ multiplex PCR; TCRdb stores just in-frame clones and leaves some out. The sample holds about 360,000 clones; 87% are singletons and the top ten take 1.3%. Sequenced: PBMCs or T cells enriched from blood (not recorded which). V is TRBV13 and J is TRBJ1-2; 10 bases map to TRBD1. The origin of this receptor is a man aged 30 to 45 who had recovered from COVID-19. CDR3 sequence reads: CASSLGLPFGGQGNYGYTF. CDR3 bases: TGTGCCAGCAGCTTAGGCCTCCCATTTGGGGGACAGGGGAACTATGGCTACACCTTC.